Each of the 28 T cell receptor beta chains below was sequenced from the same sample in a study of somatic mutations in cytotoxic T cells in rheumatoid arthritis. This table comes from immunoSEQ multiplex PCR, and its TCRdb copy is limited to in-frame clones, with some not included. The profile covers more than 13,000 clones, with more than 65% appearing a single time and 8% to 13% taken by the ten largest. The sample comprised CD8+ T cells sorted from blood. The receptors here all came from an adult with rheumatoid arthritis.

V and J are TRBV29-1 and TRBJ1-2; D call uncertain. CDR1 and CDR2 from the germline V gene are SQVTM and ANQGSEA. The CDR3 length is 11 residues. The V end was cut by 4 bases, the J end by 6 bases, with 9 bases between. The CDR3 DNA reads as TGCAGCGTTGTGAGTCGAGATGGCTACACCTTC. Amino acid sequence: CSVVSRDGYTF.

This clone was observed a few times. This chain joins TRBV7-9 and TRBJ2-1; TRBD2 is a possible D gene (6 bases). The CDR3 spans 14 residues. CDR1 SEHNR and CDR2 FQNEAQ come from the germline V gene (reference sequence). V was pared by 5 bases and J by 6 bases, with 14 bases between. The CDR3 region has the DNA TGTGCCAGCAGCGGCACTAGCTTTCCCAATGAGCAGTTCTTC. It specifies CASSGTSFPNEQFF.

V and J are TRBV4-3 and TRBJ2-1, with D tentatively TRBD1 (6 bases). The V end lost 4 bases, the J end lost 3 bases, and 7 bases lay between the germline ends. The CDR3 runs to 13 residues. CDR1 LGHNA and CDR2 YSLEER come from the germline V gene. CDR3 in amino acids: CASSLGHYNEQFF. The CDR3, as DNA: TGCGCCAGCAGCCTGGGACACTACAATGAGCAGTTCTTC.

This chain connects TRBV20-1 to TRBJ2-1; D not resolved. The ends were cut back, 1 base at V and 8 bases at J, with 6 bases in the middle. CDR1 and CDR2 from the germline V gene are DFQATT and SNEGSKA (reference sequence). The CDR3 consists of 11 residues. The CDR3 DNA sequence: TGCAGTGCTAGAGTTGACGATGAGCAGTTCTTC. Its protein product is CSARVDDEQFF.

The V gene is TRBV28, the J gene TRBJ2-7; no definite D call. Trimming shortened V by 8 bases and J by 3 bases, and 14 bases separated the two germline ends. The CDR3 covers 13 residues. Germline loops: CDR1 MDHEN, CDR2 SYDVKM. The CDR3 loop reads CASRPRLRYEQYF. The CDR3 DNA sequence: TGTGCCAGCCGCCCACGGCTACGCTACGAGCAGTACTTC. Drawing the rest from reference TRBV28 and TRBJ2-7, the complete variable domain is DVKVTQSSRYLVKRTGEKVFLECVQDMDHENMFWYRQDPGLGLRLIYFSYDVKMKEKGDIPEGYSVSREKKERFSLILESASTNQTSMYLCASRPRLRYEQYFGPGTRLTVT.

The gene calls are TRBV15 and TRBJ2-3, with unresolved D. Germline CDR1 and CDR2: LNHNV and YYDKDF (reference sequence). The CDR3 runs to 16 residues. V lost 0 bases and J 4 bases, leaving 14 bases between the germline ends. The CDR3 DNA is TGTGCCACCAGCAGAGATTGGAGATTCCCCTCAGATACGCAGTATTTT. It specifies CATSRDWRFPSDTQYF.

J is TRBJ2-1 and V is TRBV7-6; no clear D gene. The germline CDR1 and CDR2 sequences are SGHVS and FNYEAQ. This CDR3 region has 13 residues. The V end was cut by 5 bases, the J end by 6 bases, with 11 bases between. The CDR3 nucleotides are TGTGCCAGCAGCGCTGTGGGCGGCAATGAGCAGTTCTTC. Amino acid sequence: CASSAVGGNEQFF.

This clone appeared a few times. The CDR3 sequence is CASMDRVNTEAFF. Written as DNA, the CDR3 is TGCGCCAGCATGGACAGGGTTAACACTGAAGCTTTCTTT. The rearrangement links TRBV5-1 to TRBJ1-1; TRBD1 aligns across 8 bases. Looked up from germline, CDR1 is SGHRS and CDR2 is YFSETQ. There are 13 residues in the CDR3. V dropped 6 bases and J dropped 2; count of bases not matched to a gene: 3.

The rearrangement uses TRBV5-1 and TRBJ2-7; D is ambiguous. V lost 1 base to trimming and J lost 2 bases, with 10 bases between them. This CDR3 comprises 14 residues. Germline V lookup: CDR1 SGHRS, CDR2 YFSETQ. The CDR3 sequence: CASSLLGSTYEQYF. The CDR3 DNA follows: TGCGCCAGCAGCTTGTTGGGCAGCACCTACGAGCAGTACTTC.

The rearrangement joins TRBV5-1 to TRBJ2-3; the D is unclear. The V end was cut by 3 bases, the J end by 2 bases, with 4 bases between. CDR3 length equals 12 residues. Per germline, CDR1 SGHRS and CDR2 YFSETQ. In DNA, the CDR3 is TGCGCCAGCAGCTATTACACAGATACGCAGTATTTT. Protein sequence: CASSYYTDTQYF.

The chain employs TRBV30 and TRBJ1-2; D uncertain. This CDR3 comprises 10 residues. Germline loops: CDR1 GTSNPN, CDR2 SVGIG (reference sequence). Trimming pared 5 bases from V and 2 bases from J, leaving 3 bases between. The CDR3 spells CAWSNYGYTF. The CDR3 coding sequence is TGTGCCTGGTCCAACTATGGCTACACCTTC.

The chain has TRBV7-9 and TRBJ1-2, with 9 bases that match TRBD1. The germline gives CDR1 SEHNR, CDR2 FQNEAQ (reference sequence). Losses at the gene ends were 5 bases for V and 7 bases for J; bases not matched to a gene: 11. The length of the CDR3 is 15 residues. CDR3 loop: CASSPPGQGFGGYTF. The CDR3 DNA reads as TGTGCCAGCAGCCCCCCCGGACAGGGGTTCGGTGGCTACACCTTC.

The chain is built from TRBV9 and TRBJ2-7; a possible D gene is TRBD1 (5 bases). Germline V gene sequence: CDR1 SGDLS, CDR2 YYNGEE. V dropped 0 bases and J dropped 0 bases, with 10 bases sitting between them. The CDR3 is made up of 15 amino acids. CDR3 nucleotide sequence: TGTGCCAGCAGCGTAGCTCAAGGGGCCTCCTACGAGCAGTACTTC. Protein sequence: CASSVAQGASYEQYF. The full variable domain, its missing parts supplied by reference TRBV9 and TRBJ2-7, is DSGVTQTPKHLITATGQRVTLRCSPRSGDLSVYWYQQSLDQGLQFLIQYYNGEERAKGNILERFSAQQFPDLHSELNLSSLELGDSALYFCASSVAQGASYEQYFGPGTRLTVT.

The chain carries TRBV19 and TRBJ1-1; maybe TRBD1 (6 bases). The CDR3 contains 13 residues. Germline V CDR1 and CDR2: LNHDA, SQIVND (reference sequence). V dropped 5 bases and J dropped 3 bases, with 10 bases sitting between them. DNA of the CDR3: TGTGCCAGTAGTCCGGACAGTTACACTGAAGCTTTCTTT. Protein: CASSPDSYTEAFF.

This clone was recorded a few times. The V and J genes are TRBV4-2 and TRBJ2-3; no clear D gene. The V gene lost 0 bases and the J gene lost 3 bases, with 10 bases spanning the gap. The CDR3 contains 15 residues. Germline V gene lookup returns CDR1 LGHNA and CDR2 YNFKEQ. The CDR3, as DNA: TGTGCCAGCAGCCAAGAAGATTCCCCGACAGATACGCAGTATTTT. It is translated as CASSQEDSPTDTQYF.

This chain connects TRBV18 to TRBJ2-4, with D maybe TRBD1 (7 bases). Germline-derived CDR1 and CDR2 are KGHSH and LQKENI. The CDR3 spans 15 residues. Trimming took 0 bases from V and 8 from J, leaving 14 bases between them. The CDR3 region is CASSPPPGGRDIQYF. The CDR3 region has the DNA TGTGCCAGCTCACCACCGCCAGGGGGGCGGGACATTCAGTACTTC.

This clone was counted a few times. This chain connects TRBV2 to TRBJ1-4, with D tentatively TRBD1 (5 bases). The CDR3 loop spans 15 amino acids. Trimming pared 1 base from V and 2 bases from J, leaving 8 bases between. The germline gives CDR1 SNHLY, CDR2 FYNNEI. The CDR3 DNA is TGTGCCAGCAGTGAAGGGGGGTTCACTAATGAAAAACTGTTTTTT. Its protein is CASSEGGFTNEKLFF.

The chain recombines TRBV28 with TRBJ2-1, with no clear D. Looked up from germline, CDR1 is MDHEN and CDR2 is SYDVKM. V lost 3 bases and J 2 bases, leaving 5 bases between the germline ends. This CDR3 is built from 13 residues. DNA of the CDR3: TGTGCCAGCAGTTTTATAACCTACAATGAGCAGTTCTTC. Translation: CASSFITYNEQFF.

The chain carries TRBV19 and TRBJ2-7; 7 bases align to TRBD2. Germline CDR1 is LNHDA and CDR2 is SQIVND (reference sequence). The CDR3 spans 16 residues. V lost 2 bases to trimming and J lost 2 bases; unmatched junction nucleotides: 9. Here the CDR3 DNA reads TGTGCCAGTAGTATACTCTCGCAGGGAGGGGCCTACGAGCAGTACTTC. This translates into CASSILSQGGAYEQYF.

The J gene is TRBJ2-7, the V gene TRBV7-8; 7 bases match TRBD1. The CDR3 contains 14 residues. V gave up 8 bases and J gave up 4 bases; unmatched junction bases: 11. CDR1 SGHVS and CDR2 FQNEAQ come from the germline V gene. CDR3 residues: CASGETGDLYEQYF. The CDR3 nucleotides read TGTGCCAGCGGCGAAACAGGGGACCTATACGAGCAGTACTTC.

This clone is medium-sized within its sample. The CDR3 reads CASSSSGISLDYGYTF. The CDR3 coding sequence is TGTGCCAGCAGTTCATCAGGGATTTCTCTTGACTATGGCTACACCTTC. The chain recombines TRBV14 with TRBJ1-2; tentative D call: TRBD1 (5 bases). V was clipped by 6 bases and J by 3 bases, with 20 bases between them. CDR1 is SGHDN, CDR2 FVKESK, per germline. This CDR3 is built from 16 residues.

This chain connects TRBV28 to TRBJ2-7, with 9 bases that match TRBD1. With V trimmed by 3 bases and J by 4 bases, 13 bases remained unmatched. Germline V gene sequence: CDR1 MDHEN, CDR2 SYDVKM. This CDR3 is built from 17 residues. The CDR3 nucleotides read TGTGCCAGCAGTTTGGAGTTAGGGGACAGGGTAGGGTACGAGCAGTACTTC. Protein product: CASSLELGDRVGYEQYF.

This clone was recorded only once. This chain connects TRBV7-9 to TRBJ2-5; D possibly corresponds to TRBD1 (5 bases). This CDR3 has 15 residues. Trimming left V 3 bases short and J 4 bases short, with 15 bases between. Per germline, CDR1 SEHNR and CDR2 FQNEAQ (reference sequence). CDR3 coding DNA: TGTGCCAGCAGCTTTCAGGGCCAGGGTGTAGAGACCCAGTACTTC. Amino acids: CASSFQGQGVETQYF.

The CDR3 DNA reads as TGTGCCTGGACATCGGGTTCTGGGGCCAACGTCCTGACTTTC. This gives the protein CAWTSGSGANVLTF. The chain links TRBV30 to TRBJ2-6; D not resolved. V shed 4 bases and J shed 1 base, with 8 bases lying between them. The CDR3 is 14 amino acids. Germline assignment: CDR1 GTSNPN and CDR2 SVGIG (reference sequence).

The genes are TRBV28 and TRBJ1-2, with unresolved D. Trimming removed 7 bases from V and 7 bases from J, with 16 bases in between. The length of the CDR3 is 13 residues. Germline lookup yields CDR1 MDHEN and CDR2 SYDVKM. The CDR3 reads CASTLRELSGYTF. CDR3 nucleotides: TGTGCCAGCACCCTAAGGGAATTGAGTGGCTACACCTTC.

The chain recombines TRBV6-1 with TRBJ2-6; D is possibly TRBD1 (5 bases). Germline V CDR1 and CDR2: MNHNS, SASEGT. The CDR3 is made up of 18 amino acids. Trimming left V 4 bases short and J 2 bases short, with 18 bases between. In DNA form, the CDR3 reads TGTGCCAGCAGTGCCGTAGACAGACTCGCTCCTGGGGCCAACGTCCTGACTTTC. Residues: CASSAVDRLAPGANVLTF.

This clone turned up a few times. The chain uses TRBV11-2 and TRBJ2-7; D may be TRBD2 (5 bases). Trimming left V 1 base short and J 4 bases short, with 11 bases between. The CDR3 totals 14 residues. From germline, CDR1 is SGHAT and CDR2 FQNNGV. The CDR3 DNA sequence: TGTGCCAGCAGCTTAGCGGTAGGACTTTACGAGCAGTACTTC. The encoded protein is CASSLAVGLYEQYF.

The J gene is TRBJ2-7, the V gene TRBV19; weak D call: TRBD2 (6 bases). The germline gives CDR1 LNHDA, CDR2 SQIVND (reference sequence). The CDR3 totals 13 residues. Trimming removed 6 bases at V and 3 bases at J, with 12 bases between. The CDR3 region has the DNA TGTGCCAGTAGCGAGTTCGGGGGCTACGAGCAGTACTTC. Encoded protein: CASSEFGGYEQYF.